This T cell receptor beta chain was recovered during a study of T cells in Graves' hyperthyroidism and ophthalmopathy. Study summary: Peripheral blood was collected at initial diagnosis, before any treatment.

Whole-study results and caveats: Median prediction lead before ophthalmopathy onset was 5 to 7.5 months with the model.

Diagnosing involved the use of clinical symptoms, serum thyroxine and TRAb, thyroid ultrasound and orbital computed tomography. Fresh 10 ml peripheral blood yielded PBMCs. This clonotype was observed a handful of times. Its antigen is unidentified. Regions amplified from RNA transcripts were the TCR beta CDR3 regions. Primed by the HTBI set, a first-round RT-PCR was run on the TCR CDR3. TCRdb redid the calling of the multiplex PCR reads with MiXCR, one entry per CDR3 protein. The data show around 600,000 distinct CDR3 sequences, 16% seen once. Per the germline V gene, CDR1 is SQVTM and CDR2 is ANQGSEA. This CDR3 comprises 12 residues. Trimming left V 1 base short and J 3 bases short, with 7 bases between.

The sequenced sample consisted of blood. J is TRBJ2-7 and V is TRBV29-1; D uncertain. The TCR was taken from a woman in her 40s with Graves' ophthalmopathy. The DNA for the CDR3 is TGCAGCGTTGAAGGGGGTAACTACGAGCAGTACTTC. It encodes CSVEGGNYEQYF.